This T cell receptor beta chain was obtained from a study of blood T cell repertoires in COVID-19. Study-wide context: Italy, Spain and the United States were the sources of the convalescent and acute COVID-19 samples. From T cells, B-cell-depleted T cells, or PBMCs came the material, which was cDNA or gDNA.

Original processing methods: Nucleated cell number was recorded as an estimate derived from reference gene primer amplification. Measured with immunoSEQ multiplex PCR; TCRdb has only the in-frame clones, and not every one. That table supplies the V and J calls and clone size; D and trimming were determined from the DNA. Altogether about 160,000 clones are present, under 85% being singletons, with the ten largest covering 6.5% to 7.5%. A Seattle source enrolled patients during active infection and followed them longitudinally. Germline V gene lookup returns CDR1 MNHEY and CDR2 SMNVEV (reference sequence). Trimming stripped 4 bases from V and 7 bases from J, with 13 bases between. The CDR3 extends over 14 amino acids.

This clonotype originated in a man of 80 years or more with COVID-19, enrolled during active disease. The material sequenced was peripheral blood. The chain couples TRBV27 to TRBJ1-4, with a possible D match to TRBD1 (6 bases). CDR3 sequence (DNA): TGTGCCAGCAGTTCAGCAGGGGTTCCTGAAAAACTGTTTTTT. It yields the protein CASSSAGVPEKLFF.